This T cell receptor (beta chain) originates from a study of blood T cell repertoires in COVID-19. Study at large: Both acute and convalescent COVID-19 samples were obtained from the United States, Italy and Spain. The analysed material was cDNA or gDNA that came from T cells, B-cell-depleted T cells, or PBMCs.

Source study methods: Amplified reference gene primers provided the basis for estimating nucleated cell counts. Assay: immunoSEQ multiplex PCR; the TCRdb copy retains only in-frame clones and omits some. That table is the source of V, J and clone size, and D and trimming were worked out from the DNA. The sample has 200,000 to 300,000 clones; approximately 86% are singletons. V lost 0 bases and J lost 7, with 10 bases in between. The length of the CDR3 is 14 residues. Germline V gene data show CDR1 as SGHAT and CDR2 as FQNNGV. V and J are TRBV11-2 and TRBJ2-1; D possibly corresponds to TRBD1 (5 bases). This clonotype was sampled from a man younger than 45 with active or convalescent COVID-19. The specimen was peripheral blood. CDR3 in amino acids: CASSLDRQLNEQFF. The CDR3, as DNA: TGTGCCAGCAGCTTAGATCGACAGTTGAATGAGCAGTTCTTC. The complete variable domain, with remaining parts taken from reference TRBV11-2 and TRBJ2-1, reads EAGVAQSPRYKIIEKRQSVAFWCNPISGHATLYWYQQILGQGPKLLIQFQNNGVVDDSQLPKDRFSAERLKGVDSTLKIQPAKLEDSAVYLCASSLDRQLNEQFFGPGTRLTVL.